These 27 T cell receptor beta chains were all obtained from the same sample, sequenced in a study of shared clonotypes between healthy human individuals. Clones were sequenced by immunoSEQ multiplex PCR, and TCRdb holds only the in-frame ones, with some missing. This sample has fewer than 600,000 clones; more than 75% occur once, and the top ten carry around 14%. Source material: PBMCs. Receptors were obtained from a woman in her 40s in good health. Some clones in this sample may be carry-over from other donors' samples.

The table lists this clone with a few counts. The genes are TRBV15 and TRBJ2-5; D is uncertain. V was trimmed by 1 base and J by 0 bases, leaving 15 bases between them. The CDR3 is 17 amino acids. In germline, CDR1 is LNHNV, CDR2 YYDKDF (reference sequence). The CDR3 DNA is TGTGCCACCAGCAGAGTGTGGCCAGCAACGTACCAAGAGACCCAGTACTTC. This codes for CATSRVWPATYQETQYF.

The table lists this clone with a few counts. In nucleotides, the CDR3 is TGTGCCAGCAGCCTTGGCTCCTTAGACGAGCAGTACTTC. This sequence encodes CASSLGSLDEQYF. The chain joins TRBV5-4 to TRBJ2-7; D gene unclear. CDR3 size: 13 residues. The ends were cut back, 4 bases at V and 5 bases at J, with 13 bases in the middle. Germline V lookup: CDR1 SGHNT, CDR2 YYREEE (reference sequence).

The V call is TRBV25-1, the J call TRBJ1-2; 8 bases match TRBD1. Trimming took 5 bases from V and 0 from J; bases not matched to a gene: 5. This CDR3 has 15 amino acids. CDR1 is MGHDK and CDR2 is SYGVNS in the germline V gene. The CDR3 here is CASSLGQGANYGYTF. CDR3 bases: TGTGCCAGCAGTCTCGGACAGGGAGCTAACTATGGCTACACCTTC.

This chain joins TRBV10-1 and TRBJ2-6; D gene ambiguous. V was shortened by 2 bases and J by 0 bases, with 2 bases between the two germline ends. CDR1 WNHNN and CDR2 SYGVQD come from the germline V gene (reference sequence). This CDR3 has 14 amino acids. The chain's CDR3 is CASSESSGANVLTF. The DNA for the CDR3 is TGCGCCAGCAGTGAGAGCTCTGGGGCCAACGTCCTGACTTTC.

With respect to this clone: This likely stems from a read error, as it lies one base from a far larger clone. The conserved phenylalanine or tryptophan is not found at the CDR3 terminus, so this likely reflects a read error. The chain combines TRBV7-9 with TRBJ2-7, with 7 bases lining up with TRBD1. The V gene end was trimmed by 1 base and the J gene end by 5 bases; junction bases not matched to a gene: 5. The CDR3 is 14 residues long. Per the germline V gene, CDR1 is SEHNR and CDR2 is FQNEAQ (reference sequence). DNA for the CDR3: TGTGCCAGCAGCTTAGGCGGACAGGCGGACGAGCAGTACTTA. Its protein is CASSLGGQADEQYL.

The chain uses TRBV7-9 and TRBJ2-7; the D gene is possibly TRBD2 (5 bases). V gave up 1 base and J gave up 2 bases, with 9 bases separating them. This CDR3 contains 14 residues. From germline, CDR1 is SEHNR and CDR2 FQNEAQ (reference sequence). Here the CDR3 reads CASSLGVRAYEQYF. CDR3 sequence (DNA): TGTGCCAGCAGCTTAGGGGTGAGGGCCTACGAGCAGTACTTC.

The rearrangement joins TRBV11-2 to TRBJ1-2, with D possibly matching TRBD1 (5 bases). This CDR3 contains 15 residues. Germline CDR1 and CDR2: SGHAT and FQNNGV. V was pared by 5 bases and J by 6 bases, with 19 bases between. CDR3 in DNA: TGTGCCAGCAGCGACTTTCCCGGGACGAGGGATGGCTACACCTTC. Its translation: CASSDFPGTRDGYTF.

The chain employs TRBV29-1 and TRBJ2-1; perhaps TRBD2 as D (6 bases). The germline V gene encodes CDR1 SQVTM and CDR2 ANQGSEA. The V end was cut by 1 base, the J end by 6 bases, with 7 bases between. This CDR3 has 12 amino acids. The CDR3 reads CSVEGRGNEQFF. The DNA for the CDR3 is TGCAGCGTTGAAGGGAGGGGCAATGAGCAGTTCTTC.

The chain links TRBV15 to TRBJ2-7; no reliable D call. V lost 7 bases and J 0 bases, leaving 13 bases between the germline ends. Per germline, CDR1 LNHNV and CDR2 YYDKDF (reference sequence). CDR3 length equals 14 residues. The CDR3 DNA reads TGTGCCACCAAGAGAGGTCCGGACTCCTACGAGCAGTACTTC. It encodes CATKRGPDSYEQYF.

This clone was seen a few times. This sequence joins TRBV7-2 and TRBJ2-1; D remains ambiguous. Trimming removed 1 base at V and 2 bases at J, with 6 bases between. The CDR3 covers 14 residues. Germline V CDR1 and CDR2: SGHTA, FQGNSA. The CDR3 is CASSLDGTYNEQFF. The CDR3 DNA sequence: TGTGCCAGCAGCTTAGACGGAACCTACAATGAGCAGTTCTTC.

CDR3 region: CASSYGTSGRGSEQYF. The CDR3 DNA sequence: TGTGCCAGCAGCTATGGGACTAGCGGGAGAGGAAGCGAGCAGTACTTC. This chain joins TRBV5-4 and TRBJ2-7; 14 bases agree with TRBD2. Losses at the gene ends were 3 bases for V and 6 bases for J; bases not matched to a gene: 8. The length of the CDR3 is 16 residues. Germline assignment: CDR1 SGHNT and CDR2 YYREEE (reference sequence).

V usage is TRBV6-1 and J usage is TRBJ2-7; 8 bases match TRBD2. Germline assignment: CDR1 MNHNS and CDR2 SASEGT. The CDR3 length is 13 residues. V lost 7 bases to trimming and J lost 2 bases; unmatched junction nucleotides: 4. The DNA for the CDR3 is TGTGCCAGCAACCCGGGACTAGCCTACGAGCAGTACTTC. Protein: CASNPGLAYEQYF.

J is TRBJ2-1 and V is TRBV6-6; 8 nucleotides align to TRBD2. The CDR3 extends over 14 amino acids. Trimming removed 0 bases from V and 9 bases from J; junction bases left unmatched: 4. The V gene's germline CDR1 is MNHNY and CDR2 SVGAGI (reference sequence). The CDR3 loop reads CASSYSKRETEQFF. CDR3 coding DNA: TGTGCCAGCAGTTACTCGAAGCGGGAGACTGAGCAGTTCTTC.

This chain joins TRBV14 and TRBJ2-1; D is unclear. In germline, CDR1 is SGHDN, CDR2 FVKESK. CDR3 length equals 14 residues. V lost 2 bases and J 5 bases, leaving 10 bases between the germline ends. The CDR3 bases are TGTGCCAGCAGCCAACGGGTCGGCGACAATGAGCAGTTCTTC. This encodes CASSQRVGDNEQFF.

This rearrangement joins TRBV2 to TRBJ2-1, with D unclear. Trimming removed 6 bases at V and 0 bases at J, with 6 bases between. This CDR3 spans 13 amino acids. Looked up from germline, CDR1 is SNHLY and CDR2 is FYNNEI. This chain's CDR3 is CASRSSSYNEQFF. DNA of the CDR3: TGTGCCAGCAGGAGCAGCTCCTACAATGAGCAGTTCTTC.

The genes are TRBV28 and TRBJ2-5; D ambiguous. V was shortened by 2 bases and J by 3 bases, with 13 bases between the two germline ends. Looked up from germline, CDR1 is MDHEN and CDR2 is SYDVKM. This CDR3 has 15 residues. In DNA form, the CDR3 reads TGTGCCAGCAGTTTAGGTGGCGCTGGGAAAGAGACCCAGTACTTC. It is translated as CASSLGGAGKETQYF.

This clone was seen a few times. The chain recombines TRBV19 with TRBJ2-2; 9 nucleotides match TRBD1. The CDR3 totals 14 residues. V shed 4 bases, J shed 7 bases, and the junction held 4 bases outside the gene matches. CDR1 is LNHDA, CDR2 SQIVND, per germline (reference sequence). The DNA for the CDR3 is TGTGCCAGTAGTAGACAGGGGGTTAGCGGGGAGCTGTTTTTT. Protein product: CASSRQGVSGELFF.

The chain's CDR3 is CAWSVRDNTEAFF. The CDR3 DNA follows: TGTGCCTGGAGTGTAAGGGATAACACTGAAGCTTTCTTT. The V call is TRBV30, the J call TRBJ1-1; no reliable D call. The CDR3 loop spans 13 amino acids. Germline V lookup: CDR1 GTSNPN, CDR2 SVGIG (reference sequence). The V end was cut by 0 bases, the J end by 2 bases, with 7 bases between.

J is TRBJ2-2 and V is TRBV9; 12 bases map to TRBD1. Germline loops: CDR1 SGDLS, CDR2 YYNGEE. V shed 0 bases and J 4 bases; nucleotides not matched to a gene: 4. The CDR3 covers 17 residues. CDR3 DNA sequence: TGTGCCAGCAGCGTAGCTAGGGACAGGGGGCCCACCGGGGAGCTGTTTTTT. This sequence encodes CASSVARDRGPTGELFF.

This clone has only one observation. This chain uses TRBV5-1 with TRBJ2-7; D is uncertain. With 3 bases removed from V and 6 bases from J, the gap between germline ends came to 19 bases. This CDR3 has 15 residues. Germline V lookup: CDR1 SGHRS, CDR2 YFSETQ. The CDR3 reads CASSSDGVLAVEQYF. The CDR3 DNA reads as TGCGCCAGCAGCTCTGACGGAGTACTCGCGGTCGAGCAGTACTTC. The whole variable domain, filled in from reference TRBV5-1 and TRBJ2-7, reads KAGVTQTPRYLIKTRGQQVTLSCSPISGHRSVSWYQQTPGQGLQFLFEYFSETQRNKGNFPGRFSGRQFSNSRSEMNVSTLELGDSALYLCASSSDGVLAVEQYFGPGTRLTVT.

This rearrangement joins TRBV30 to TRBJ2-3; a weak D match, TRBD1 (6 bases). The CDR3 sequence is 13 residues long. Between the trimmed V and J ends, which lost 2 bases and 5 bases, there was a span of 11 bases. Germline V gene data show CDR1 as GTSNPN and CDR2 as SVGIG (reference sequence). This CDR3 is CAWSSQQGDTQYF. Here the CDR3 DNA reads TGTGCCTGGAGTTCCCAACAGGGAGATACGCAGTATTTT.

The V call is TRBV9, the J call TRBJ2-3; the D is unclear. The CDR3 consists of 13 residues. V was pared by 2 bases and J by 5 bases, with 9 bases between. Germline V gives CDR1 SGDLS, CDR2 YYNGEE. The CDR3 protein is CASSVHIGDTQYF. The CDR3, as DNA: TGTGCCAGCAGCGTTCACATAGGAGATACGCAGTATTTT.

The chain uses TRBV6-1 and TRBJ1-1; D not resolved. With 6 bases removed from V and 5 bases from J, the gap between germline ends came to 16 bases. This CDR3 region has 14 residues. CDR1 and CDR2 (germline): MNHNS, SASEGT. The CDR3 region is CASRPSLSGTEAFF. CDR3 nucleotides: TGTGCCAGCAGACCCAGCCTATCGGGGACTGAAGCTTTCTTT.

This clone was found once. The chain couples TRBV5-4 to TRBJ2-7; D unresolved. This CDR3 is 13 amino acids long. V was trimmed by 3 bases and J by 2 bases, leaving 9 bases between them. The germline V gene has CDR1 SGHNT and CDR2 YYREEE (reference sequence). CDR3 amino acids: CASSSDPAYEQYF. In DNA, the CDR3 is TGTGCCAGCAGCTCGGACCCGGCCTACGAGCAGTACTTC.

This sequence joins TRBV5-1 and TRBJ2-1; 9 bases map to TRBD2. The CDR3 spans 16 residues. The junction had 4 bases not matched to a gene; V was cut back by 1 base and J by 2 bases. Germline loops: CDR1 SGHRS, CDR2 YFSETQ. The CDR3 reads CASSLTSGLTYNEQFF. The CDR3 DNA follows: TGCGCCAGCAGCTTGACTAGCGGGCTTACCTACAATGAGCAGTTCTTC.

Only one count was recorded for this clone. This sequence joins TRBV12-2 and TRBJ2-5; TRBD2, the table's D call, was not compared with the DNA. TRBV12-2 is annotated as a pseudogene. This CDR3 is built from 15 residues. Written as DNA, the CDR3 is TGTGCAAGTCGCTTCCCTAGCGGGGATAAAGAGACCCAGTACTTC. This encodes CASRFPSGDKETQYF.

Concerning this clone itself: A far larger clone lies a single base away; this is likely a read error. Different DNA sequences within this sample yield the same CDR3. V usage is TRBV6-4 and J usage is TRBJ2-1, with 11 nucleotides matching TRBD2. In germline, CDR1 is MRHNA, CDR2 SNTAGT. CDR3 size: 14 residues. With V trimmed by 6 bases and J by 7 bases, 5 bases remained unmatched. Here the CDR3 reads CASSLAGGINEQFF. CDR3 nucleotides: TGTGCCAGCAGCCTAGCGGGAGGTATAAATGAGCAGTTCTTC.